These T cell receptor beta chains were read from a single sample in a study of shared clonotypes between healthy human individuals. Data came from immunoSEQ multiplex PCR; TCRdb stores just in-frame clones and leaves some out. The table shows about 730,000 clones, with 55% to 80% occurring only once. The sequencing sample was made of memory CD4+ T cells sorted from blood. The receptors come from a woman aged 30 to 39 in good health. Each CDR3 is given without its conserved first and last residue. The order of the fields is V gene, J gene, CDR3 protein.

TRBV7-7	TRBJ2-3	ASSAAGGGTDTQY
TRBV28	TRBJ1-4	ASLGLGEKLF
TRBV6-5	TRBJ1-4	ASSYTDAANEKLF
TRBV29-1	TRBJ2-1	SVDLATYNEQF
TRBV29-1	TRBJ1-1	SAVSTGTQTEAF
TRBV11-2	TRBJ2-7	ASSVHQGLSYEQY
TRBV19	TRBJ2-7	ASSILEGPYEQY
TRBV9	TRBJ1-1	ASSVDTDTEAF
TRBV19	TRBJ1-5	ASSISGGRNQPQH
TRBV18	TRBJ1-1	ASSPDRGFNEAF
TRBV9	TRBJ2-6	ASSTASGANVLT